These 10 T cell receptor beta chains were all obtained from the same sample, sequenced in a study of PD-1 blockade in classical Hodgkin lymphoma. Each of the patients experienced relapse following autologous stem cell transplantation, and their brentuximab vedotin exposure differed. The table came from immunoSEQ multiplex PCR; TCRdb's copy has only in-frame clones and leaves some out. Of about 97,000 clones listed, approximately 88% are singletons. The specimen was peripheral blood mononuclear cells (PBMCs), collected at baseline. The source is a human donor with classical Hodgkin lymphoma.

The V and J genes are TRBV7-9 and TRBJ2-1; no definite D call. V lost 5 bases and J lost 8, with 13 bases in between. CDR3 size: 13 residues. Germline V CDR1 and CDR2: SEHNR, FQNEAQ (reference sequence). CDR3 region: CASSHDNTDEQFF. For the CDR3, the DNA is TGTGCCAGCAGCCACGACAACACCGATGAGCAGTTCTTC.

The chain employs TRBV6-8 and TRBJ2-3, with 13 nucleotides matching TRBD2. This CDR3 has 17 residues. The V and J ends lost 3 bases and 2 bases, in that order; junction bases with no gene match: 5. The germline CDR1 and CDR2 sequences are MNHGY and SAAAGT. CDR3 loop: CASSYPGLAGPTDTQYF. The CDR3, as DNA: TGTGCCAGCAGTTATCCGGGACTAGCGGGACCCACAGATACGCAGTATTTT.

The chain joins TRBV9 to TRBJ2-1; D remains unclear. V lost 0 bases to trimming and J lost 0 bases, with 13 bases between them. This CDR3 has 17 residues. Germline CDR1 is SGDLS and CDR2 is YYNGEE. The CDR3, as DNA: TGTGCCAGCAGCGTAGAGACGAGTCGGAGCTCCTACAATGAGCAGTTCTTC. Protein product: CASSVETSRSSYNEQFF.

V and J are TRBV6-1 and TRBJ2-1; D is uncertain. Trimming pared 6 bases from V and 7 bases from J, leaving 16 bases between. Per germline, CDR1 MNHNS and CDR2 SASEGT. There are 14 residues in the CDR3. CDR3 region: CASRIPDARNEQFF. The DNA for the CDR3 is TGTGCCAGCAGGATCCCTGACGCGAGAAATGAGCAGTTCTTC.

The chain joins TRBV7-3 to TRBJ1-3; no firm D call. Per germline, CDR1 SGHTA and CDR2 FQGTGA. The CDR3 runs 13 residues. Deletions cut 5 bases from V and 2 bases from J, with 7 bases between. The CDR3: CASSPHPGNTIYF. The CDR3, as DNA: TGTGCCAGCAGCCCCCACCCTGGAAACACCATATATTTT.

Concerning this clone itself: Other DNA sequences in this sample translate to the same CDR3. The rearrangement joins TRBV28 to TRBJ2-2; TRBD2 might be the D (5 bases). With 2 bases removed from V and 4 bases from J, the gap between germline ends came to 5 bases. The CDR3 is 13 residues long. Per germline, CDR1 MDHEN and CDR2 SYDVKM. The CDR3 DNA reads TGTGCCAGCAGTTTAGGAGGCACCGGGGAGCTGTTTTTT. It specifies CASSLGGTGELFF.

This chain links TRBV5-1 with TRBJ2-1, with 10 positions matching TRBD2. This CDR3 is built from 15 residues. CDR1 SGHRS and CDR2 YFSETQ come from the germline V gene. Trimming cost V 0 bases and J 5 bases; bases outside gene matches: 2. The CDR3 DNA reads as TGCGCCAGCAGCTTGGGACTAGCGGGCAACAATGAGCAGTTCTTC. Translated: CASSLGLAGNNEQFF.

The chain uses TRBV10-1 and TRBJ2-1, with unresolved D. This CDR3 contains 13 residues. The V gene lost 4 bases and the J gene lost 7 bases, with 11 bases spanning the gap. Germline CDR1 and CDR2: WNHNN and SYGVQD (reference sequence). The CDR3 sequence is CASSAAGRNEQFF. CDR3 DNA: TGCGCCAGCAGTGCGGCAGGTCGGAATGAGCAGTTCTTC.

The CDR3 protein is CASSVGTRGNTIYF. CDR3 DNA: TGTGCCAGCAGCGTAGGGACAAGGGGAAACACCATATATTTT. This rearrangement joins TRBV9 to TRBJ1-3, with a tentative D call TRBD1 (5 bases). V was pared by 0 bases and J by 4 bases, with 8 bases between. The CDR3 length is 14 residues. Germline V gene lookup returns CDR1 SGDLS and CDR2 YYNGEE. The variable domain in full, with the rest retrieved from reference TRBV9 and TRBJ1-3, is DSGVTQTPKHLITATGQRVTLRCSPRSGDLSVYWYQQSLDQGLQFLIQYYNGEERAKGNILERFSAQQFPDLHSELNLSSLELGDSALYFCASSVGTRGNTIYFGEGSWLTVV.

This chain uses TRBV18 with TRBJ2-7; D may be TRBD1 (5 bases). Germline CDR1 is KGHSH and CDR2 is LQKENI. The CDR3 loop spans 14 amino acids. V was trimmed by 2 bases and J by 2 bases, leaving 10 bases between them. CDR3 loop: CASSPLRGAYEQYF. The DNA for the CDR3 is TGTGCCAGCTCACCATTAAGGGGTGCCTACGAGCAGTACTTC.